Sequencing of this TCR beta chain was carried out in a study of CD8+ T cells in alopecia areata. Background on the study: At a dose of 5 to 10 mg twice daily, oral tofacitinib was given to treated patients.

The sample's treatment: oral pan-JAK inhibitor, 5-10 mg twice daily. As part of sample collection, lesional scalp punch biopsies and peripheral blood were taken from alopecia areata patients. TCR sequencing used cDNA made by reverse transcription of extracted RNA. TCRdb's copy holds only in-frame clones and misses some; the assay was immunoSEQ multiplex PCR. The top ten hold roughly 0.71% of the sample, which has about 190,000 clones, around 56% seen once. Germline values: CDR1 SGHRS, CDR2 YFSETQ. The CDR3 is 14 residues long. The V and J ends lost 4 bases and 6 bases respectively, with 15 bases between them.

The gene calls are TRBV5-1 and TRBJ2-3; perhaps TRBD1 as D (6 bases). This clonotype was sampled from a human donor with alopecia areata. The sample in question was CD4+ T cells sorted from blood, obtained at week 4, from a patient treated with tofacitinib. DNA for the CDR3: TGCGCCAGCAGCCTAATGCAGGGGACCGATACGCAGTATTTT. This sequence encodes CASSLMQGTDTQYF. Based on the CDR3 plus reference TRBV5-1 and TRBJ2-3, the full variable domain is KAGVTQTPRYLIKTRGQQVTLSCSPISGHRSVSWYQQTPGQGLQFLFEYFSETQRNKGNFPGRFSGRQFSNSRSEMNVSTLELGDSALYLCASSLMQGTDTQYFGPGTRLTVL.